The 21 T cell receptor beta chains below all came from one sample that was sequenced in a study of T cell responses to AZD1222 COVID-19 vaccine. TCRdb's table, derived via immunoSEQ multiplex PCR, lists solely in-frame clones and lacks some. The sample holds some 85,000 clones, 87% seen once. This specimen was peripheral blood, taken on day 0 of AZD1222 vaccination. These receptors originate from an adult in good health.

V and J are TRBV12-3 or TRBV12-4 and TRBJ1-1; D gene unclear. CDR3 length: 13 amino acids. V lost 6 bases and J 3 bases, leaving 11 bases between the germline ends. The CDR3 loop is CASRRQIDTEAFF. The CDR3 DNA sequence: TGTGCCAGCAGGCGGCAGATAGACACTGAAGCTTTCTTT.

The rearrangement links TRBV19 to TRBJ2-1; D perhaps matches TRBD1 (6 bases). Between the trimmed V and J ends, which lost 7 bases and 0 bases, there was a span of 10 bases. The CDR3 runs 14 residues. Per germline, CDR1 LNHDA and CDR2 SQIVND (reference sequence). Here the CDR3 reads CASNGGLSYNEQFF. CDR3 coding DNA: TGTGCCAGTAATGGGGGCCTCTCCTACAATGAGCAGTTCTTC.

The chain combines TRBV10-3 with TRBJ1-5; D is unresolved. V was pared by 1 base and J by 4 bases, with 11 bases between. From germline, CDR1 is ENHRY and CDR2 SYGVKD. The CDR3 is 15 residues long. The DNA for the CDR3 is TGTGCCATCAGTGAGTGGGAGGGCACGAATCAGCCCCAGCATTTT. This sequence encodes CAISEWEGTNQPQHF.

This chain joins TRBV20-1 and TRBJ1-2; D unclear. Germline V CDR1 and CDR2: DFQATT, SNEGSKA (reference sequence). The CDR3 sequence is 11 residues long. Trimming removed 3 bases from V and 5 bases from J, with 7 bases in between. CDR3 sequence reads: CSARASYGYTF. The CDR3 nucleotides are TGCAGTGCTAGGGCCAGTTATGGCTACACCTTC.

This rearrangement joins TRBV6-5 to TRBJ1-1, with D possibly matching TRBD1 (5 bases). This CDR3 region has 12 residues. CDR1 is MNHEY and CDR2 is SVGAGI in the germline V gene. The CDR3 region is CATYRINTEAFF. The CDR3 region has the DNA TGTGCTACCTACAGGATTAACACTGAAGCTTTCTTT.

The gene calls are TRBV30 and TRBJ2-1, with a weak D call TRBD2 (6 bases). Germline assignment: CDR1 GTSNPN and CDR2 SVGIG (reference sequence). This CDR3 comprises 13 residues. V lost 2 bases and J lost 4, with 9 bases in between. The CDR3 protein is CAWSRTIYNEQFF. The CDR3 nucleotides are TGTGCCTGGAGTCGGACTATTTACAATGAGCAGTTCTTC.

In the case of this clone: A read error may account for a junction end that differs from germline. V is TRBV19 and J is TRBJ1-5; the D is unclear. Germline CDR1 is LNHDA and CDR2 is SQIVND (reference sequence). CDR3 length: 13 residues. CDR3 nucleotides: TGTGCCAGTAGTGTAGACAGCAATCAGCCCCAGCATTTT. This translates into CASSVDSNQPQHF.

V is TRBV7-3 and J is TRBJ1-1; weak D call: TRBD1 (5 bases). CDR1 is SGHTA, CDR2 FQGTGA, per germline. CDR3 length: 13 amino acids. Trimming pared 5 bases from V and 10 bases from J, leaving 17 bases between. In nucleotides, the CDR3 is TGTGCCAGCAGCCGAAACCCCGGGACGGCAGCTTTCTTT. It codes for CASSRNPGTAAFF.

V usage is TRBV7-9 and J usage is TRBJ2-7, with D tentatively TRBD2 (5 bases). Germline values: CDR1 SEHNR, CDR2 FQNEAQ (reference sequence). CDR3 length: 13 residues. Trimming left V 6 bases short and J 3 bases short, with 12 bases between. Here the CDR3 DNA reads TGTGCCAGCAGACCCGGAGGACTCTACGAGCAGTACTTC. It encodes CASRPGGLYEQYF.

This chain joins TRBV15 and TRBJ1-1; D unclear. This CDR3 spans 13 amino acids. Germline-derived CDR1 and CDR2 are LNHNV and YYDKDF (reference sequence). Trimming left V 8 bases short and J 1 base short, with 11 bases between. The chain's CDR3 is CATSSDTNTEAFF. In nucleotides, the CDR3 is TGTGCCACCTCATCCGACACGAACACTGAAGCTTTCTTT.

The chain carries TRBV29-1 and TRBJ2-3; 7 bases line up with TRBD1. V gave up 3 bases and J gave up 2 bases; unmatched junction bases: 2. CDR3 length: 13 residues. Germline CDR1 SQVTM, CDR2 ANQGSEA. The CDR3 bases are TGCAGCGTTGAGGGGACAGTCACAGATACGCAGTATTTT. This encodes CSVEGTVTDTQYF.

This chain joins TRBV18 and TRBJ1-2; D is ambiguous. Trimming removed 3 bases from V and 8 bases from J, with 19 bases in between. Germline V lookup: CDR1 KGHSH, CDR2 LQKENI. The CDR3 extends over 15 amino acids. Here the CDR3 DNA reads TGTGCCAGCTCACCGTCAAATATGTGGGATGGCGGCTACACCTTC. Protein: CASSPSNMWDGGYTF.

The CDR3 nucleotides are TGTGCCAGTAGTAGCCAGGGGTTCCTCAATCAGCCCCAGCATTTT. Translating it yields CASSSQGFLNQPQHF. The J gene is TRBJ1-5, the V gene TRBV19; a possible D gene is TRBD1 (6 bases). The length of the CDR3 is 15 residues. Germline V gives CDR1 LNHDA, CDR2 SQIVND (reference sequence). V lost 4 bases and J lost 3, with 13 bases in between.

The chain carries TRBV2 and TRBJ1-5; possible D gene TRBD1, 6 bases. The V gene lost 3 bases and the J gene lost 3 bases, with 12 bases spanning the gap. CDR3 length: 15 amino acids. Germline CDR1 and CDR2: SNHLY and FYNNEI. Here the CDR3 reads CASSEEGVNNQPQHF. As DNA, the CDR3 is TGTGCCAGCAGTGAGGAGGGGGTGAACAATCAGCCCCAGCATTTT.

Here the CDR3 reads CSVELAASTAGYTF. CDR3 nucleotides: TGCAGCGTTGAATTAGCTGCGAGTACTGCTGGCTACACCTTC. This sequence joins TRBV29-1 and TRBJ1-2; D is unclear. V was clipped by 2 bases and J by 7 bases, with 17 bases between them. The germline gives CDR1 SQVTM, CDR2 ANQGSEA. The CDR3 covers 14 residues.

The rearrangement joins TRBV7-2 to TRBJ2-4; no definite D call. The CDR3 extends over 12 amino acids. The germline V gene has CDR1 SGHTA and CDR2 FQGNSA. V was pared by 5 bases and J by 8 bases, with 10 bases between. The CDR3 DNA follows: TGTGCCAGCAGCGCGAGCCCGTACATTCAGTACTTC. This translates into CASSASPYIQYF.

The V gene is TRBV3-1 (or the pseudogene TRBV3-2), the J gene TRBJ1-3; D not certain. This CDR3 contains 16 residues. V lost 6 bases and J 4 bases, leaving 19 bases between the germline ends. The germline CDR1 and CDR2 sequences are LGHDT and YNNKEL (reference sequence). The CDR3 spells CASSRMGSPSGNTIYF. CDR3 nucleotide sequence: TGTGCCAGCAGTCGTATGGGCTCTCCCTCAGGAAACACCATATATTTT.

This chain joins TRBV2 and TRBJ2-4; no definite D call. Trimming pared 8 bases from V and 0 bases from J, leaving 11 bases between. This CDR3 region has 14 residues. The germline CDR1 and CDR2 sequences are SNHLY and FYNNEI. As DNA, the CDR3 is TGTGCCAGCCAAGAGGCCCAAGCCAAAAACATTCAGTACTTC. The encoded protein is CASQEAQAKNIQYF.

This clone was counted only a few times. The rearrangement uses TRBV18 and TRBJ2-7; 7 positions match TRBD1. Germline V gene lookup returns CDR1 KGHSH and CDR2 LQKENI. The CDR3 consists of 15 residues. Trimming at V came to 2 bases and at J to 2 bases, leaving 6 bases not matched to a gene. In DNA form, the CDR3 reads TGTGCCAGCTCACCAAGGGCGGACAGGCCCTACGAGCAGTACTTC. The encoded protein is CASSPRADRPYEQYF.

This clone was counted only a few times. The chain's CDR3 is CASSQGGVTGANVLTF. In DNA form, the CDR3 reads TGTGCCAGCAGCCAAGGAGGCGTAACTGGGGCCAACGTCCTGACTTTC. This chain connects TRBV7-9 to TRBJ2-6; possible D gene TRBD2, 5 bases. V lost 5 bases to trimming and J lost 2 bases, with 13 bases between them. The CDR3 is made up of 16 amino acids. The germline V gene encodes CDR1 SEHNR and CDR2 FQNEAQ (reference sequence).

The chain is built from TRBV4-2 and TRBJ2-3, with 8 bases fitting TRBD2. The CDR3 has 15 residues. Germline V lookup: CDR1 LGHNA, CDR2 YNFKEQ. J lost 5 bases, V lost 4 bases, and 8 bases had no gene match. Written as DNA, the CDR3 is TGTGCCAGCAGCCTTCAGCGGGAGCGGGAAGATACGCAGTATTTT. Encoded protein: CASSLQREREDTQYF.